This section outlines one T cell receptor (beta chain) sequence together with its context. Its recognized antigen is unknown. Per-base quality was not reported, and no clone a single base away is much larger than it. The library was made by the immunoSEQ multiplex PCR assay. For TCR sequencing, RNA was extracted from every sample and reverse transcribed into cDNA to serve as template. SuperScript III was used for first-strand cDNA synthesis, primed with a 2:1 mix of oligo-dT and random hexamers. A synthetic immune receptor repertoire was used to assess amplification bias, and residual bias was removed computationally. On the study's bioinformatics: After raw reads were preprocessed to remove errors, the CDR3 was defined following IMGT conventions as running from the conserved cysteine to phenylalanine. Clonality was computed by normalizing Shannon entropy by log2 of the number of productive unique TCRs and subtracting the result from 1. CD4 or CD8 identity of scalp clones was inferred by cross-referencing scalp TCRbeta sequences with sorted blood CD4 and CD8 repertoires. The clones in this table, taken by TCRdb from immuneACCESS, are in-frame only. Not every clone is retained; where verified, under half of the shortfall comes from an unresolved V gene, and the cause of the rest is unknown. The V and J calls and the clone size are those of that table, but D and trimming were determined from the DNA. The table for this sample lists 150,000 or so clones; about 87% of them were counted only once. In total, the top ten clones hold over 13% of the sample.

The data derive from a study of CD8+ T cells in alopecia areata (dated by TCRdb to the late 2010s). Context from the whole study: The treated patients, all with moderate-to-severe alopecia areata, were enrolled in an open-label pilot trial of oral tofacitinib given at 5 to 10 mg twice daily. Patients stayed on tofacitinib for 6 to 18 months and then had 6 months of follow-up off drug so that delayed response and recurrence could be assessed. To study T cell clonal expansion in alopecia areata, the researchers applied high-throughput TCRbeta sequencing to both the C3H/HeJ mouse model and human patients. In humans, TCRbeta sequencing was performed on scalp tissue and on sorted CD4+ and CD8+ peripheral blood T cells from healthy controls and from patients with patchy or totalis/universalis alopecia areata. Patients on tofacitinib were biopsied at baseline and after 4 and 24 weeks of treatment, and several of the patients also had a later scalp biopsy. Scalp clonality was compared among normal scalp (n=4), patchy alopecia areata scalp (n=8), and alopecia totalis/universalis scalp (n=8). RNA was obtained with the PAXgene miRNA kit for fixed scalp, the miRNeasy kit for PBMCs, and the RNeasy kit for mouse skin. immunoSEQ multiplex PCR using 35 Vbeta forward primers and 13 Jbeta reverse primers was used to amplify TCRbeta CDR3 regions.

What the time point label conveys for this sample: baseline before oral tofacitinib. Peripheral blood and lesional scalp punch biopsies were obtained from patients with alopecia areata. PBMCs were isolated by density centrifugation and stained for CD3, CD4 and CD8, after which CD4+ and CD8+ T cells were sorted on a FACSAria. Results the study describes overall, beyond this receptor: Shared TCR sequences between patients were less evident than in mice, which may be partly attributable to HLA diversity in the patient population. Compared with normal scalp, lesional scalp had higher clonality and more expanded CD8+ clones, particularly in alopecia totalis/universalis, a pattern that suggests antigenic drive. Unlike mouse skin, which is dominated by gammadelta T cells, normal human skin has resident alphabeta T cells that are also sequenced, and this complicates analysis of the scalp TCR repertoire.

CDR1 is given as LGHNA and CDR2 as YNFKEQ, both from the germline V gene. V is trimmed back by 0 bases and J by 5 bases, and the junction contains 4 bases that no gene match accounts for. The CDR3 has 15 amino acids, counting the end cysteine and phenylalanine. The CDR3 DNA has 45 bases and is translated from base 1. The clonotype comes from a human donor with alopecia areata. The V gene is TRBV4-2 and the J gene is TRBJ2-3; 8 bases in between match TRBD2. Specimen: CD8+ T cells sorted from blood, collected at week 0. The DNA is TGTGCCAGCAGCCAAGAAGCGGGAGTGGAAGATACGCAGTATTTT. This yields the protein CASSQEAGVEDTQYF.